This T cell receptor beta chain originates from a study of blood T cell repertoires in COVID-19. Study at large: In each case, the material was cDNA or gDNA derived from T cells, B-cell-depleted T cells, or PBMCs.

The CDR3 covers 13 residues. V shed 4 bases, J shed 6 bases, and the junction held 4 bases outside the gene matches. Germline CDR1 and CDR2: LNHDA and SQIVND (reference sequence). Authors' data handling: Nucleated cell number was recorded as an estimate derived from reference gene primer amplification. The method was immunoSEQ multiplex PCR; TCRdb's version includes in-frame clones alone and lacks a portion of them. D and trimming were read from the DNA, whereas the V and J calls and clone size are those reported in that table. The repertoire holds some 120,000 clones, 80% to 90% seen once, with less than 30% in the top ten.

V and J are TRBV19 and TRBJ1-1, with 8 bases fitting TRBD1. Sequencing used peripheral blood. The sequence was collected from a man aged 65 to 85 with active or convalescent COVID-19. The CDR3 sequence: CASSTDRAAEAFF. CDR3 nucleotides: TGTGCCAGTAGTACGGACAGGGCGGCTGAAGCTTTCTTT.